A selection of T cell receptor beta chains follows, all from one sample in a study of cytomegalovirus exposure and HLA in healthy donors. Some clones are missing from TCRdb's copy, which holds only in-frame ones; the method was immunoSEQ multiplex PCR. The sample has some 75,000 clones; about 79% are singletons. The source material was PBMCs. These receptors were obtained from a man aged 18 to 30 in good health and CMV-seropositive. The CDR3 runs from the conserved cysteine through the conserved F or W. D genes are given only for firm matches. Where a row states a size, it is once, few, many or the class of an expanded clone; other rows omit it.

-	TRBV29-1	-	TRBJ2-5	TGCAGCGTCCGGGACTTACAAGAGACCCAGTACTTC	CSVRDLQETQYF
TRBD1	TRBV5-4	-	TRBJ1-2	TGTGCCAGCAGCTCAGGGGGCCAATATGGCTACACCTTC	CASSSGGQYGYTF
-	TRBV6-1	few	TRBJ1-2	TGTGCCAGCAGTGACAGGGGTTTGGTAGGTGGCTACACCTTC	CASSDRGLVGGYTF
TRBD1	TRBV9	-	TRBJ2-5	TGTGCCAGCAGCCCAAGACAGGGACCGGAGACCCAGTACTTC	CASSPRQGPETQYF
-	TRBV7-8	-	TRBJ2-2	TGTGCCAGCAGCTTAGTCGCATCCAGGGCGAACACCGGGGAGCTGTTTTTT	CASSLVASRANTGELFF
-	TRBV5-4	few	TRBJ1-5	TGTGCCAGCAGCAGAACCGGGACTCCAGGAGGGAGCAATCAGCCCCAGCATTTT	CASSRTGTPGGSNQPQHF
-	TRBV10-3	-	TRBJ1-5	TGTGCCATCAGTCCGAACCGGGACACAGGTCAGCCCCAGCATTTT	CAISPNRDTGQPQHF
-	TRBV7-8	-	TRBJ1-5	TGTGCCAGCAGCTTGGGGCGGGCGGGGCGGCCCCAGCATTTT	CASSLGRAGRPQHF
-	TRBV23-1	-	TRBJ1-1	TGCGCCAGCAGTCAATCGACAGAGATGAACACTGAAGCTTTCTTT	CASSQSTEMNTEAFF
-	TRBV4-1	-	TRBJ2-1	TGCGCCAGCAGCCCCCAAGCGACCTACAATGAGCAGTTCTTC	CASSPQATYNEQFF
-	TRBV19	-	TRBJ2-1	TGTGCCAGTAGTGCTCTCTTTCGCGCGAATGAGCAGTTCTTC	CASSALFRANEQFF
-	TRBV21-1	-	TRBJ1-1	TGTGCCAGCAGCAAAGGAACAGGGTATTCATCGTCGAACACTGAAGCTTTCTTT	CASSKGTGYSSSNTEAFF
TRBD1	TRBV5-1	-	TRBJ1-3	TGCGCCAGCACCGAGACAGGGGGAAACACCATATATTTT	CASTETGGNTIYF
-	TRBV7-6	once	TRBJ2-7	TGTGCCAGCAGCTTAGGACAGGGAGGCGAGCAGTACTTC	CASSLGQGGEQYF
-	TRBV6-1	-	TRBJ1-5	TGTGCCAGCAGTGAAGGGAGAGGGACTCACCAGCCCCAGCATTTT	CASSEGRGTHQPQHF
-	TRBV25-1	-	TRBJ1-1	TGTGCCAGCACCCCTCTCAGACATTCGAACACTGAAGCTTTCTTT	CASTPLRHSNTEAFF
TRBD2	TRBV9	-	TRBJ2-5	TGTGCCAGCAGCGTAGGGGGTCGGGAGGGAGAGACCCAGTACTTC	CASSVGGREGETQYF
TRBD1	TRBV2	-	TRBJ1-2	TGTGCCAGCACCTCCAGAGGACAGGGTGGCAGCTATGGCTACACCTTC	CASTSRGQGGSYGYTF
-	TRBV14	-	TRBJ1-1	TGTGCCAGCAGCTACGGGACACCGAACACTGAAGCTTTCTTT	CASSYGTPNTEAFF
-	TRBV5-4	-	TRBJ2-5	TGTGCCAGCAGGTCTCTCAGGGGCGATCAAGAGACCCAGTACTTC	CASRSLRGDQETQYF
-	TRBV15	-	TRBJ2-2	TGTGCCACCAGCAGGGTGCGGGGGCGAGCCGGGGAGCTGTTTTTT	CATSRVRGRAGELFF
TRBD1	TRBV2	few	TRBJ2-1	TGTGTAAGGCCGGGACAGGGGCTTCCACATCCTGGTTACAATGAGCAGTTCTTC	CVRPGQGLPHPGYNEQFF
-	TRBV4-1	-	TRBJ1-5	TGCGCCAGCAGCCAAGCGTGGGGAGCAAATCAGCCCCAGCATTTT	CASSQAWGANQPQHF
TRBD2	TRBV5-1	-	TRBJ2-7	TGCGCCAGCAGCTCCGCCGGGACTAGCGGCCGCGTTAACTTC	CASSSAGTSGRVNF
-	TRBV5-1	-	TRBJ2-2	TGCGCCAGCAGCTTAGGACAGCCCCCGACCGGGGAGCTGTTTTTT	CASSLGQPPTGELFF
-	TRBV18	-	TRBJ1-1	TGTGCCAGCTCCCCGAAGGGGTACACTGAAGCTTTCTTT	CASSPKGYTEAFF
-	TRBV11-2	-	TRBJ2-5	TGTGCCAGCAGCTTGCAACAGAAAGAGACCCAGTACTTC	CASSLQQKETQYF
-	TRBV6-5	-	TRBJ2-7	TGTGCCAGCAGTTACGGGTCCAGGGTGGACGAGCAGTACTTC	CASSYGSRVDEQYF
TRBD2	TRBV4-2	few	TRBJ2-2	TGTGCCAGCAGCCAAGAGGGGACCCGGGGGGGCGGGGAGCTGTTTTTT	CASSQEGTRGGGELFF
-	TRBV29-1	-	TRBJ1-3	TGCAGCGTTGGCGGGGCAAGCTCTGGAAACACCATATATTTT	CSVGGASSGNTIYF
-	TRBV7-9	once	TRBJ2-1	TGTGCCAACTCCCGTCTGGAGGGCCTCGACAATGAGCAGTTCTTC	CANSRLEGLDNEQFF
TRBD1	TRBV6-1	-	TRBJ1-1	TGTGCCAGCTCGGAAGGGACAGGGGGCTTCACTGAAGCTTTCTTT	CASSEGTGGFTEAFF
TRBD1	TRBV7-9	-	TRBJ2-1	TGTGCCAGCAGCCTCCGGGACAGGGGAGACAATGAGCAGTTCTTC	CASSLRDRGDNEQFF
TRBD2	TRBV4-1	-	TRBJ2-2	TGCGCCAGCAGCCAAGAACTAGCGGGAGTAATCACCGGGGAGCTGTTTTTT	CASSQELAGVITGELFF
-	TRBV6-1	-	TRBJ2-7	TGTGCCAGCAGTGACCCTTCAACAGGGAAGGACTACGAGCAGTACTTC	CASSDPSTGKDYEQYF
-	TRBV5-4	-	TRBJ1-2	TGTGCCAGCAGCTTGATCACAGGGAGAGCTAACTATGGCTACACCTTC	CASSLITGRANYGYTF